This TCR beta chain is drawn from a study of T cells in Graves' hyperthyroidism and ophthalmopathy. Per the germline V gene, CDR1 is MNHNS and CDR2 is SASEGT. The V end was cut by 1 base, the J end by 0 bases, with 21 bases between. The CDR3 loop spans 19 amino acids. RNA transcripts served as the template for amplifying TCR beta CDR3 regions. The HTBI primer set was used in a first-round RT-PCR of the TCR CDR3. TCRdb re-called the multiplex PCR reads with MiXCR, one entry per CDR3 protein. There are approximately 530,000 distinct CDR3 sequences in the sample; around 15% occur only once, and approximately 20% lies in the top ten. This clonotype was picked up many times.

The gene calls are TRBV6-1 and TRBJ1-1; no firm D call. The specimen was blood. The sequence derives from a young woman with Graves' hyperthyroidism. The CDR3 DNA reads TGTGCCAGCAGTGAAGACGGCGGGCCAGGCACCAATATGAACACTGAAGCTTTCTTT. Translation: CASSEDGGPGTNMNTEAFF.